The 22 T cell receptor beta chains presented below share a single source sample, sequenced in a study of blood T cell repertoires in COVID-19. Assay: immunoSEQ multiplex PCR; the TCRdb copy retains only in-frame clones and omits some. The data show about 350,000 clones, about 90% seen once. The sequencing input was PBMCs or T cells enriched from blood (not recorded which). Every receptor here comes from a woman between 25 and 40 years old who had recovered from COVID-19.

The gene calls are TRBV30 and TRBJ2-6; the D gene is possibly TRBD1 (5 bases). Per germline, CDR1 GTSNPN and CDR2 SVGIG (reference sequence). V dropped 3 bases and J dropped 4 bases, with 13 bases sitting between them. The CDR3 loop spans 15 amino acids. CDR3 DNA: TGTGCCTGGAGCGTCAGGGTTGACGGGGCCAACGTCCTGACTTTC. It translates to CAWSVRVDGANVLTF.

The rearrangement uses TRBV6-5 and TRBJ2-7, with D maybe TRBD1 (6 bases). CDR3 length equals 12 residues. Trimming removed 7 bases at V and 3 bases at J, with 10 bases between. In germline, CDR1 is MNHEY, CDR2 SVGAGI. Here the CDR3 reads CASNGDNYEQYF. In DNA form, the CDR3 reads TGTGCCAGCAACGGGGACAACTACGAGCAGTACTTC.

This clone was seen a few times. The V and J genes are TRBV3-1 (or the pseudogene TRBV3-2) and TRBJ2-5, with D possibly matching TRBD2 (6 bases). Germline values: CDR1 LGHDT, CDR2 YNNKEL (reference sequence). Trimming took off 0 bases at V and 0 bases at J, with 14 bases between the two ends. The CDR3 has 17 residues. The CDR3 DNA is TGTGCCAGCAGCCAAGATCCCCCGGGACTGGACCAAGAGACCCAGTACTTC. Translation: CASSQDPPGLDQETQYF.

For this clone: The identical CDR3 is also encoded by other nucleotide sequences in the sample. This chain joins TRBV7-9 and TRBJ1-6, with D possibly TRBD1 on 5 matching bases. The CDR3 contains 13 residues. Germline lookup yields CDR1 SEHNR and CDR2 FQNEAQ (reference sequence). Trimming left V 1 base short and J 9 bases short, with 7 bases between. For the CDR3, the DNA is TGTGCCAGCAGCTTAGGGGGGGGTTCACCCCTCCACTTT. Its translation is CASSLGGGSPLHF.

The chain couples TRBV7-8 to TRBJ1-5; 9 bases agree with TRBD1. Trimming at V came to 6 bases and at J to 7 bases, leaving 4 bases not matched to a gene. Germline CDR1 is SGHVS and CDR2 is FQNEAQ. This CDR3 has 13 amino acids. The DNA for the CDR3 is TGTGCCAGCAGTTGGGACAGGGACCAGCCCCAGCATTTT. Encoded protein: CASSWDRDQPQHF.

This chain connects TRBV4-1 to TRBJ1-5; 10 nucleotides match TRBD1. Trimming took 0 bases from V and 9 from J; bases not matched to a gene: 5. Germline V gives CDR1 MGHRA, CDR2 YSYEKL. This CDR3 is 15 amino acids long. The CDR3 coding sequence is TGCGCCAGCAGCCAAGAAGACAGGGGGCTCCGGCCCCAGCATTTT. It specifies CASSQEDRGLRPQHF.

This clone appeared a few times. The J gene is TRBJ2-3, the V gene TRBV24-1; 8 nucleotides align to TRBD2. V shed 4 bases, J shed 3 bases, and the junction held 5 bases outside the gene matches. CDR1 and CDR2 from the germline V gene are KGHDR and SFDVKD. This CDR3 has 15 residues. CDR3 loop: CATSELERGTDTQYF. DNA of the CDR3: TGTGCCACCAGTGAGTTGGAGCGGGGGACAGATACGCAGTATTTT.

This chain connects TRBV27 to TRBJ1-2; a possible D gene is TRBD1 (6 bases). V was clipped by 5 bases and J by 2 bases, with 12 bases between them. Germline CDR1 MNHEY, CDR2 SMNVEV (reference sequence). This CDR3 has 14 residues. The CDR3 region is CASSPDRYNYGYTF. CDR3 nucleotide sequence: TGTGCCAGCAGTCCTGACAGGTACAACTATGGCTACACCTTC.

The chain couples TRBV18 to TRBJ1-6; 8 nucleotides agree with TRBD1. The CDR3 spans 15 residues. Trimming took 3 bases from V and 9 from J; bases not matched to a gene: 7. The germline V gene has CDR1 KGHSH and CDR2 LQKENI. The CDR3 loop is CASSPGRQGTSPLHF. The CDR3 nucleotides read TGTGCCAGCTCACCGGGGAGACAGGGGACTTCACCCCTCCACTTT.

This clone was detected a few times. The V and J genes are TRBV5-1 and TRBJ1-2; tentative D call: TRBD1 (6 bases). Germline V gives CDR1 SGHRS, CDR2 YFSETQ. This CDR3 comprises 12 residues. V gave up 2 bases and J gave up 9 bases, with 11 bases separating them. The CDR3 region has the DNA TGCGCCAGCAGCTTCCCCAGGGGAAGCTACACCTTC. It is translated as CASSFPRGSYTF.

This clone was observed a single time. At the DNA level, this CDR3 is encoded by other sequences in the same sample as well. J is TRBJ2-7 and V is TRBV6-5, with D possibly being TRBD1 (6 bases). Between the trimmed V and J ends, which lost 6 bases and 1 base, there was a span of 7 bases. Germline lookup yields CDR1 MNHEY and CDR2 SVGAGI. CDR3 length: 12 amino acids. CDR3 amino acids: CASRQGSYEQYF. CDR3 nucleotide sequence: TGTGCCAGCAGACAGGGTTCCTACGAGCAGTACTTC.

The chain employs TRBV5-8 and TRBJ2-1; the D gene is possibly TRBD1 (6 bases). The CDR3 covers 15 residues. CDR1 and CDR2 from the germline V gene are SGHTS and YDEGEE. V lost 6 bases, J lost 1 base, and 14 bases lay in between. The CDR3 sequence is CASNSGQRSYNEQFF. CDR3 coding DNA: TGTGCCAGCAACTCCGGACAGAGGTCCTACAATGAGCAGTTCTTC.

The chain couples TRBV30 to TRBJ1-4; perhaps TRBD1 as D (5 bases). V was cut by 1 base and J by 1 base, with 16 bases left in between. The CDR3 contains 17 residues. Germline values: CDR1 GTSNPN, CDR2 SVGIG (reference sequence). CDR3 sequence (DNA): TGTGCCTGGAGTGGACGCCTGGGGCGGAGAACTAATGAAAAACTGTTTTTT. Protein product: CAWSGRLGRRTNEKLFF.

The V and J genes are TRBV5-4 and TRBJ2-7; perhaps TRBD1 as D (5 bases). This CDR3 is 14 amino acids long. The germline V and J ends were trimmed by 0 bases and 5 bases, with 12 bases remaining between them. Germline assignment: CDR1 SGHNT and CDR2 YYREEE (reference sequence). The CDR3 loop is CASSLGAGLHEQYF. CDR3 DNA: TGTGCCAGCAGCTTGGGGGCAGGGTTGCACGAGCAGTACTTC.

Comment on this clone: Other DNA sequences in this specimen translate into the identical CDR3. This rearrangement joins TRBV7-2 to TRBJ2-7; TRBD1 aligns across 7 bases. This CDR3 has 14 residues. Germline CDR1 is SGHTA and CDR2 is FQGNSA. The trim removed 1 base at V and 2 bases at J, leaving 2 bases unmatched. The CDR3 reads CASSLGQGAYEQYF. CDR3 DNA sequence: TGTGCCAGCAGCTTAGGACAGGGAGCCTACGAGCAGTACTTC.

In its sample, this clone was seen once. The chain uses TRBV10-3 and TRBJ2-7, with 8 bases that match TRBD1. Germline V gene lookup returns CDR1 ENHRY and CDR2 SYGVKD. The junction had 2 bases not matched to a gene; V was cut back by 7 bases and J by 0 bases. The CDR3 consists of 13 residues. DNA of the CDR3: TGTGCCATCAACACAGGGGGCTCCTACGAGCAGTACTTC. Its protein product is CAINTGGSYEQYF.

This clone was detected once. CDR3 bases: TGTGCCAGTAGACCGACAGGGACAGATACGCAGTATTTT. Its protein is CASRPTGTDTQYF. The chain carries TRBV19 and TRBJ2-3; 7 bases fit TRBD1. Germline assignment: CDR1 LNHDA and CDR2 SQIVND (reference sequence). CDR3 length: 13 residues. V lost 6 bases, J lost 3 bases, and 3 bases stayed unmatched. The variable domain in full, with the rest retrieved from reference TRBV19 and TRBJ2-3, is DGGITQSPKYLFRKEGQNVTLSCEQNLNHDAMYWYRQDPGQGLRLIYYSQIVNDFQKGDIAEGYSVSREKKESFPLTVTSAQKNPTAFYLCASRPTGTDTQYFGPGTRLTVL.

The genes are TRBV6-5 and TRBJ1-2, with TRBD1 as a possible D gene (6 bases). The CDR3 runs to 13 residues. Trimming left V 6 bases short and J 7 bases short, with 15 bases between. Germline CDR1 reads MNHEY; CDR2 reads SVGAGI. This CDR3 reads CASRSTGDSGYTF. CDR3 nucleotides: TGTGCCAGCAGATCGACAGGAGACTCTGGCTACACCTTC.

This clone was detected once. The V call is TRBV28, the J call TRBJ1-4; 8 bases match TRBD1. The trim removed 5 bases at V and 5 bases at J, leaving 10 bases unmatched. Germline CDR1 reads MDHEN; CDR2 reads SYDVKM. This CDR3 comprises 16 residues. The CDR3: CASSTGTGTKNEKLFF. The CDR3 nucleotides read TGTGCCAGCAGTACCGGGACAGGAACGAAAAATGAAAAACTGTTTTTT.

Here the CDR3 reads CASSSPSPGTQYF. The DNA of the CDR3 is TGTGCCAGCAGTTCCCCCTCCCCCGGGACCCAGTACTTC. This chain joins TRBV28 and TRBJ2-5; D is ambiguous. Germline V gives CDR1 MDHEN, CDR2 SYDVKM. CDR3 length: 13 amino acids. Trimming shortened V by 4 bases and J by 7 bases, and 13 bases separated the two germline ends.

This clone has ten or more counts. The chain couples TRBV2 to TRBJ2-7; TRBD1 is a possible D gene (5 bases). CDR1 is SNHLY and CDR2 is FYNNEI in the germline V gene. Trimming pared 4 bases from V and 3 bases from J, leaving 13 bases between. The CDR3 has 14 amino acids. In DNA form, the CDR3 reads TGTGCCAGCAGTGTAACAGGCAGTGGCTACGAGCAGTACTTC. Protein product: CASSVTGSGYEQYF.

The V and J genes are TRBV6-6 and TRBJ2-4; no clear D gene. Germline CDR1 is MNHNY and CDR2 is SVGAGI (reference sequence). The CDR3 contains 16 residues. Trimming cost V 5 bases and J 0 bases, with 14 bases left between them. The CDR3 bases are TGTGCCAGCAGTCGACTCACGATCGGAGCCAAAAACATTCAGTACTTC. It codes for CASSRLTIGAKNIQYF.